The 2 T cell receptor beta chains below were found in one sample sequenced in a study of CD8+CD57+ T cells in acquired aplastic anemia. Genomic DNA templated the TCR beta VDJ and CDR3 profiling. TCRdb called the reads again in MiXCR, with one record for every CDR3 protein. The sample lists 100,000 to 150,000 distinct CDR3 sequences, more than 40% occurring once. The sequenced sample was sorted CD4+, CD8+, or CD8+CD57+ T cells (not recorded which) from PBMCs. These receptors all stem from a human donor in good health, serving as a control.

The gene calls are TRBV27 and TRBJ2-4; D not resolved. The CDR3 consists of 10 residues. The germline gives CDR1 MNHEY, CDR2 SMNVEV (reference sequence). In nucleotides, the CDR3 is TGTCCCGGATCCAAAAACATTCAGTACTTC. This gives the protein CPGSKNIQYF.

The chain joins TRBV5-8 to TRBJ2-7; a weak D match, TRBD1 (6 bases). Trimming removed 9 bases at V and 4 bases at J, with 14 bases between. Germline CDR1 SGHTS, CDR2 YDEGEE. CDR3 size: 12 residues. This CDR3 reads CATVDRTYEQYF. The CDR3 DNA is TGTGCCACCGTGGACAGAACGTACGAGCAGTACTTC.